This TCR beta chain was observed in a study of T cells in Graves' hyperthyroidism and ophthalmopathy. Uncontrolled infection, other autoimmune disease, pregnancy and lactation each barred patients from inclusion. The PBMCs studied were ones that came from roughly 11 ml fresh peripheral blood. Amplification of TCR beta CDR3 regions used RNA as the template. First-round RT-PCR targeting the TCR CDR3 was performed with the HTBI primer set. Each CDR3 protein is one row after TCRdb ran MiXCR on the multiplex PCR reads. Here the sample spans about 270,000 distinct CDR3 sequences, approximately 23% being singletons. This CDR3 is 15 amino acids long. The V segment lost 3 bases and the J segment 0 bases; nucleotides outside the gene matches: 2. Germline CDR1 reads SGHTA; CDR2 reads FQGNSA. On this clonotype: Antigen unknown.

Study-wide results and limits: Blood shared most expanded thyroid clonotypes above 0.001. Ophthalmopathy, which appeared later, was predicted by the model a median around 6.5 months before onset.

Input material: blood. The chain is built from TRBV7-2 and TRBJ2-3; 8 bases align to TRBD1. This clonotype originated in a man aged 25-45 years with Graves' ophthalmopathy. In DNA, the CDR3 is TGTGCCAGCAGCTTGACAGGGGCCAGCACAGATACGCAGTATTTT. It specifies CASSLTGASTDTQYF. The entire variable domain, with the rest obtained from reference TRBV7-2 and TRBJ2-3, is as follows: GAGVSQSPSNKVTEKGKDVELRCDPISGHTALYWYRQSLGQGLEFLIYFQGNSAPDKSGLPSDRFSAERTGGSVSTLTIQRTQQEDSAVYLCASSLTGASTDTQYFGPGTRLTVL.